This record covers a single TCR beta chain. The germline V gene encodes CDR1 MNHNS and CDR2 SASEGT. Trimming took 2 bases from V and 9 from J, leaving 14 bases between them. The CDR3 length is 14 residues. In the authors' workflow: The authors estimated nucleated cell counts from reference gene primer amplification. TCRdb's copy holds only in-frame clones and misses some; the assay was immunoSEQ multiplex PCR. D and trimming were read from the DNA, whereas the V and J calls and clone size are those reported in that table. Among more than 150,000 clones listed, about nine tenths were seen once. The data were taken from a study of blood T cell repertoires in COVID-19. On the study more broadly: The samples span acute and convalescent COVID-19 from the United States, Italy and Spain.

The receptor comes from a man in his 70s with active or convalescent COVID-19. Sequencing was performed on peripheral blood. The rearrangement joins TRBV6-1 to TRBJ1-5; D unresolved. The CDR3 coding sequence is TGTGCCAGCAGTGAATTGGGTGTGGGCGCGCCCCAGCATTTT. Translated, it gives CASSELGVGAPQHF.